This TCR beta chain emerged from a study of OX40 agonist ivuxolimab in advanced cancers. Looking at the study overall: Under the entry rules, prior anti-PD-1, anti-PD-L1 or anti-CTLA-4 therapy was allowed, and roughly 41% had some.

Peripheral blood came from all dose cohorts at three timepoints. The V gene lost 0 bases and the J gene lost 5 bases, with 10 bases spanning the gap. CDR3 length equals 14 residues. Germline assignment: CDR1 MNHEY and CDR2 SMNVEV (reference sequence). TCRdb keeps only in-frame clones here, not all; method: immunoSEQ multiplex PCR. The sample yields tens of thousands of clones, about 88% seen once. V usage is TRBV27 and J usage is TRBJ2-5; D might be TRBD1 (5 bases). The input for sequencing was CD4+ or CD8+ T cells sorted from blood, taken in a trial of the OX40 agonist ivuxolimab. The receptor comes from an adult with an advanced solid tumor such as melanoma, head and neck, liver or kidney cancer. This CDR3 is CASSLSWAGETQYF. The CDR3 bases are TGTGCCAGCAGTTTATCGTGGGCAGGGGAGACCCAGTACTTC.